This T cell receptor (beta chain) was found in a study of blood T cell repertoires in COVID-19. Turning to the study itself: The United States, Italy and Spain supplied acute and convalescent COVID-19 samples. PBMCs, B-cell-depleted T cells, or T cells were the source of the cDNA or gDNA that made up the material.

In the source study's methods: The authors estimated nucleated cell counts from reference gene primer amplification. Libraries were prepared by immunoSEQ multiplex PCR; TCRdb keeps only in-frame clonotypes and omits some of them. V, J and clone size derive from that table, while D and trimming were established from the DNA sequence. The sample contains roughly 110,000 clones, approximately 88% of which appear only once. V was pared by 0 bases and J by 0 bases, with 10 bases between. This CDR3 is 15 amino acids long. Germline V gives CDR1 SGHRS, CDR2 YFSETQ. The source is a middle-aged woman with acute or convalescent COVID-19. The chain has TRBV5-1 and TRBJ2-7; no clear D gene. Sequences were obtained from peripheral blood. The CDR3 DNA is TGCGCCAGCAGCTTGGATCTGTATAACTCCTACGAGCAGTACTTC. Translation: CASSLDLYNSYEQYF.